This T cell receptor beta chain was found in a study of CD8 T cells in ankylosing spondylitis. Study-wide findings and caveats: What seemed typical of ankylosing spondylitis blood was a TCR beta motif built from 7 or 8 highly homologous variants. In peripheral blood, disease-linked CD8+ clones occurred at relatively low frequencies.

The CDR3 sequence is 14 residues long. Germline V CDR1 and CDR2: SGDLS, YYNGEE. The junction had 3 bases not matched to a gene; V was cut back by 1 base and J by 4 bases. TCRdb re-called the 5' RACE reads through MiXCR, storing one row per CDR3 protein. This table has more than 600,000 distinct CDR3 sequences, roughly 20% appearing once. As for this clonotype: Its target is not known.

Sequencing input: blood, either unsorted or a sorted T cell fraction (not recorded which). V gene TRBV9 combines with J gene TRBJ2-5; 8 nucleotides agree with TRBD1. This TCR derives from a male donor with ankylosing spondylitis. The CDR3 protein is CASSVTDRGETQYF. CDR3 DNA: TGTGCCAGCAGCGTAACCGACAGGGGAGAGACCCAGTACTTC.